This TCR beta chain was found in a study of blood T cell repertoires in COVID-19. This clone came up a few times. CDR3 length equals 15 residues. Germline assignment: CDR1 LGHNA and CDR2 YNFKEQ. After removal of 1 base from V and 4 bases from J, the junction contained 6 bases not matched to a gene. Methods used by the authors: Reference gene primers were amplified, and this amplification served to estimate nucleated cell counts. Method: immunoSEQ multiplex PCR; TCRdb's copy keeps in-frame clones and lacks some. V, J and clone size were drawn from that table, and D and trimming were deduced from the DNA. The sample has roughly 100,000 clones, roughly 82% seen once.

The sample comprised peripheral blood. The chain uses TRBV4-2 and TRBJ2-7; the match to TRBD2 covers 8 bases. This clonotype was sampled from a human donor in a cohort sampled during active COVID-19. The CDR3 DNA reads TGTGCCAGCAGCCAAGTACGGGGGGGTTATTACGAGCAGTACTTC. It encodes CASSQVRGGYYEQYF.